This TCR beta chain emerged from a study of cytomegalovirus exposure and HLA in healthy donors. Study-wide results and caveats: An ancestry cluster, one associated with Asian ancestry, reportedly showed fewer N-insertions than the approximately 720-donor mean in a later analysis. Cytomegalovirus association was listed for 164 TCR beta chains. One variant, a missense change in DCLRE1C, was linked in a later analysis to TCR beta V- and J-gene trimming. TRBV6-2, TRBV6-3 and some other V segments were unresolvable in 87-base-pair reads.

PCR amplification relied on 60 Vbeta primers (plus 13 Jbeta primers). Measured with immunoSEQ multiplex PCR; TCRdb has only the in-frame clones, and not every one. The sample yields about 130,000 clones, 65% to 75% seen once. With regard to this clone: Its matching antigen is unknown.

Per germline, CDR1 SEHNR and CDR2 FQNEAQ (reference sequence). The CDR3 is 19 residues long. Trimming pared 2 bases from V and 8 bases from J, leaving 28 bases between. The source material was PBMCs. The chain has TRBV7-9 and TRBJ2-1; D may be TRBD1 (5 bases). The clonotype originates from a woman aged 45-60 years in good health and CMV-seropositive. The CDR3 DNA reads TGTGCCAGCAGCTTATTTGGGCCAGTTACAGGTGTGGCTAATTATGAGCAGTTCTTC. Translated, it gives CASSLFGPVTGVANYEQFF.